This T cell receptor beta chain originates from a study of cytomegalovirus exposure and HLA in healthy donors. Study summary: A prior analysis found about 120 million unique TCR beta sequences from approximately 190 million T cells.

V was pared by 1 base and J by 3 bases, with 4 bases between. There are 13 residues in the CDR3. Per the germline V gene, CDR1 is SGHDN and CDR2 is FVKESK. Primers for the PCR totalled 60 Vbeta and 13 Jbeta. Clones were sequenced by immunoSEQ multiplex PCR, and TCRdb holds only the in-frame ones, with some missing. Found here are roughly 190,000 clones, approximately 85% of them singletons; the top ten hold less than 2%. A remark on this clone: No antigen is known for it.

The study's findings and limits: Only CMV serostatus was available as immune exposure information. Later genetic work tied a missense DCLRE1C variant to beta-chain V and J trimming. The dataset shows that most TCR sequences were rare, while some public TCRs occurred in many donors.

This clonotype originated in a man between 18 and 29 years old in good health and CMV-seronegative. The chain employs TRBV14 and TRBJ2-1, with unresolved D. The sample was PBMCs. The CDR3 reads CASSQAIYNEQFF. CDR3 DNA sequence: TGTGCCAGCAGCCAAGCTATCTACAATGAGCAGTTCTTC.